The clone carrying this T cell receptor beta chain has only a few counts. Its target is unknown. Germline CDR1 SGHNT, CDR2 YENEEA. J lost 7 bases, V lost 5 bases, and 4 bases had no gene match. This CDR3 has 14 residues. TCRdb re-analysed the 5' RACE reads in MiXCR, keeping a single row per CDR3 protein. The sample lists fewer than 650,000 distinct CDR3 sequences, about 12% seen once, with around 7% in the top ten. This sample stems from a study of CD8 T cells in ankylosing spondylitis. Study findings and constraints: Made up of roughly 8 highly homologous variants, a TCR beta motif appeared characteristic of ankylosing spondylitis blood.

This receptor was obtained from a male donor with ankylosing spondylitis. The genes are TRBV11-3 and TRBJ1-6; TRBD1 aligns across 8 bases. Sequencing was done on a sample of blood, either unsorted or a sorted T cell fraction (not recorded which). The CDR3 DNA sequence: TGTGCCAGCAGCCAGAACAGGGGGAATTCACCCCTCCACTTT. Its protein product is CASSQNRGNSPLHF.